This T cell receptor beta chain was profiled in a study of HIV-infected children after antiretroviral therapy interruption. RNA-based 3' RACE libraries used unique molecular identifiers. TCRdb processed the 3' RACE reads anew with MiXCR; each CDR3 protein has one entry. The table records approximately 96,000 distinct CDR3 sequences, roughly 6.7% of them present only once. The treatment was: PENTA 11 planned treatment interruption arm or continuous ART arm. Ten or more counts support this clonotype. The sequence was obtained from a pool of human donors with HIV. The source was CD45RA+ CD4+ T cells from PBMCs, pooled from several time points, collected from a donor given antiretroviral therapy, either interrupted or continuous. Specified subset: naive CD4+ CD45RA+ CD45RO- T cells.

The CDR3 region is CSARDRGGTDTQYF. The DNA for the CDR3 is TGCAGTGCTAGAGACAGGGGTGGTACAGATACGCAGTATTTT. V is TRBV20-1 and J is TRBJ2-3, with a possible D match to TRBD1 (6 bases). Germline CDR1 DFQATT, CDR2 SNEGSKA (reference sequence). The CDR3 has 14 amino acids. Trimming cost V 0 bases and J 3 bases, with 10 bases left between them.